A single TCR beta chain is shown here with its context. The read is 3 residues too short to cover the CDR3 end, so that end is filled in from the germline J gene. Average input was about 1.2 ug genomic DNA for immunoSEQ TCR beta CDR3 amplification. The table came from immunoSEQ multiplex PCR; TCRdb's copy has only in-frame clones and leaves some out. The table lists about 20,000 clones, with less than 6.5% in the top ten. This entry comes from a study of T cells in women clearing cervical HPV infection. At the level of the study: Cases: HPV16-related CIN3 or worse on histology, 2 invasive cancers. With HLA typing for only a few women, HLA confounding remains possible. Controls' single incident HPV16 infection cleared within 12 months without precancer.

Trimming removed 1 base from V and 2 bases from J; junction bases left unmatched: 2. Germline CDR1 SGHVS, CDR2 FNYEAQ. This CDR3 has 15 amino acids. Sequenced: blood buffy coat. This rearrangement joins TRBV7-6 to TRBJ1-5; TRBD1 matches at 7 bases. This TCR derives from a woman between 18 and 70 years old with a cervical HPV16 infection that either progressed to CIN3+ or cleared (not recorded which). The CDR3: CASSLEGAGNQPQHF. Incomplete CDR3 DNA: TGTGCCAGCAGCTTAGAGGGGGCGGGCAATCAGCCC.